Below are 23 T cell receptor beta chains sequenced from a single sample in a study of blood T cell repertoires in COVID-19. Measured with immunoSEQ multiplex PCR; TCRdb has only the in-frame clones, and not every one. Here the sample spans under 200,000 clones, about four fifths being singletons. Input material: peripheral blood. The receptors stem from a man in his sixties with acute or convalescent COVID-19.

This clone was observed a single time. Here the CDR3 reads CASSFGSSSYNEQFF. The DNA of the CDR3 is TGTGCCAGCAGTTTCGGGAGTAGCTCCTACAATGAGCAGTTCTTC. The rearrangement links TRBV6-5 to TRBJ2-1; D perhaps matches TRBD2 (6 bases). The length of the CDR3 is 15 residues. Germline lookup yields CDR1 MNHEY and CDR2 SVGAGI. Trimming removed 4 bases at V and 0 bases at J, with 10 bases between.

The rearrangement uses TRBV5-1 and TRBJ1-2; D is ambiguous. CDR3 size: 14 residues. The V end was cut by 4 bases, the J end by 2 bases, with 12 bases between. Germline values: CDR1 SGHRS, CDR2 YFSETQ. CDR3 sequence: CASSPGTFNYGYTF. The CDR3 DNA sequence: TGCGCCAGCAGCCCGGGAACTTTCAACTATGGCTACACCTTC.

V and J are TRBV7-8 and TRBJ2-5, with D possibly TRBD2 on 5 matching bases. Germline assignment: CDR1 SGHVS and CDR2 FQNEAQ. V was clipped by 0 bases and J by 14 bases, with 22 bases between them. CDR3 size: 15 residues. CDR3 sequence (DNA): TGTGCCAGCAGCTTAGCGCGGACGGGGTATGGCCCCTTTTACTTC. Translating gives CASSLARTGYGPFYF.

The chain links TRBV27 to TRBJ1-4; D is undetermined. The V end lost 6 bases, the J end lost 0 bases, and 11 bases lay between the germline ends. Germline assignment: CDR1 MNHEY and CDR2 SMNVEV (reference sequence). The CDR3 loop spans 15 amino acids. The CDR3 loop reads CASRRASTTNEKLFF. The DNA for the CDR3 is TGTGCCAGCAGGCGAGCCTCAACAACTAATGAAAAACTGTTTTTT.

The chain uses TRBV11-3 and TRBJ2-1; 7 bases fit TRBD1. The germline V gene has CDR1 SGHNT and CDR2 YENEEA. The CDR3 contains 15 residues. V gave up 5 bases and J gave up 5 bases; unmatched junction bases: 9. The CDR3 nucleotides are TGTGCCAGCAGCAAATCCGGGACAGAAAACAATGAGCAGTTCTTC. Protein sequence: CASSKSGTENNEQFF. The whole variable domain, filled in from reference TRBV11-3 and TRBJ2-1, reads EAGVVQSPRYKIIEKKQPVAFWCNPISGHNTLYWYLQNLGQGPELLIRYENEEAVDDSQLPKDRFSAERLKGVDSTLKIQPAELGDSAVYLCASSKSGTENNEQFFGPGTRLTVL.

V is TRBV19 and J is TRBJ2-3, with 9 positions matching TRBD2. There are 14 residues in the CDR3. Germline CDR1 reads LNHDA; CDR2 reads SQIVND (reference sequence). V dropped 8 bases and J dropped 4; count of bases not matched to a gene: 7. The CDR3 DNA reads TGTGCCAGTCGATTAGCGGGGGTCGCAGATACGCAGTATTTT. Its protein product is CASRLAGVADTQYF.

The rearrangement uses TRBV24-1 and TRBJ1-2; weak D call: TRBD1 (6 bases). CDR1 is KGHDR, CDR2 SFDVKD, per germline. V gave up 3 bases and J gave up 2 bases, with 12 bases separating them. There are 15 residues in the CDR3. This CDR3 reads CATSDTPDSNYGYTF. CDR3 coding DNA: TGTGCCACCAGTGATACCCCGGACAGCAACTATGGCTACACCTTC.

This sequence joins TRBV6-5 and TRBJ2-4; TRBD2 aligns across 8 bases. The CDR3 sequence is 15 residues long. Losses at the gene ends were 5 bases for V and 4 bases for J; bases not matched to a gene: 7. The germline CDR1 and CDR2 sequences are MNHEY and SVGAGI. CDR3 coding DNA: TGTGCCAGCAGTCCGGGGGGGAGTGGGAAAAACATTCAGTACTTC. This codes for CASSPGGSGKNIQYF.

This clone has more than one count but fewer than ten. The chain carries TRBV7-2 and TRBJ2-1; 11 nucleotides agree with TRBD2. J gave up 14 bases and V 3 bases, and 18 bases lay outside the gene matches. This CDR3 region has 17 residues. From germline, CDR1 is SGHTA and CDR2 FQGNSA. CDR3 sequence: CASSFAAPAGLAGGEFF. CDR3 in DNA: TGTGCCAGCAGCTTCGCCGCCCCTGCCGGGCTAGCGGGGGGCGAGTTCTTC.

This chain joins TRBV10-1 and TRBJ2-3; TRBD2 is a possible D gene (7 bases). Trimming took off 5 bases at V and 3 bases at J, with 21 bases between the two ends. The germline V gene has CDR1 WNHNN and CDR2 SYGVQD (reference sequence). The CDR3 totals 17 residues. Here the CDR3 DNA reads TGCGCCAGCAGTAGGAGGGGGGGGCGCTGCGGGACAGATACGCAGTATTTT. Residues: CASSRRGGRCGTDTQYF.

The CDR3 DNA sequence: TGTGCCTGGAGTCCAAGGGGTGATACGCAGTATTTT. Amino acids: CAWSPRGDTQYF. The chain employs TRBV30 and TRBJ2-3, with D tentatively TRBD1 (5 bases). This CDR3 contains 12 residues. Germline CDR1 reads GTSNPN; CDR2 reads SVGIG (reference sequence). V was trimmed by 2 bases and J by 6 bases, leaving 9 bases between them.

V is TRBV2 and J is TRBJ1-2; 8 bases align to TRBD1. Germline CDR1 reads SNHLY; CDR2 reads FYNNEI. Losses at the gene ends were 6 bases for V and 5 bases for J; bases not matched to a gene: 8. The CDR3 is made up of 14 amino acids. DNA for the CDR3: TGTGCCAGCAGGACAGGGGCGAACCGATATGGCTACACCTTC. Its translation is CASRTGANRYGYTF.

This chain uses TRBV9 with TRBJ2-3; D remains ambiguous. With 0 bases removed from V and 1 base from J, the gap between germline ends came to 9 bases. CDR1 SGDLS and CDR2 YYNGEE come from the germline V gene. This CDR3 contains 15 residues. DNA for the CDR3: TGTGCCAGCAGCGTAGGCCCTACCCGCACAGATACGCAGTATTTT. Protein: CASSVGPTRTDTQYF.

At least ten counts were recorded for this clone. The chain recombines TRBV11-2 with TRBJ2-1, with 7 bases aligning to TRBD2. This CDR3 contains 15 residues. V shed 1 base, J shed 9 bases, and the junction held 9 bases outside the gene matches. Germline V CDR1 and CDR2: SGHAT, FQNNGV. The CDR3 bases are TGTGCCAGCAGCTTAGTGGGCGGGAGTTTGGGTGAGCAGTTCTTC. Translating gives CASSLVGGSLGEQFF.

V gene TRBV2 combines with J gene TRBJ2-3; TRBD1 agrees at 8 bases. V was clipped by 6 bases and J by 6 bases; unmatched bases: 8. The CDR3 consists of 14 residues. The V gene's germline CDR1 is SNHLY and CDR2 FYNNEI. This CDR3 is CASSVFTGGDTQYF. The CDR3 region has the DNA TGTGCCAGCAGCGTATTCACAGGGGGTGATACGCAGTATTTT.

This clone was found once. V usage is TRBV6-6 and J usage is TRBJ2-5, with a weak D call TRBD2 (5 bases). Germline V lookup: CDR1 MNHNY, CDR2 SVGAGI (reference sequence). This CDR3 comprises 15 residues. V was pared by 6 bases and J by 4 bases, with 18 bases between. DNA of the CDR3: TGTGCCAGCAGCACGACCCGGGATCTGTCAGAGACCCAGTACTTC. This sequence encodes CASSTTRDLSETQYF.

V gene TRBV12-3 or TRBV12-4 combines with J gene TRBJ1-5; D gene ambiguous. V lost 3 bases and J lost 5, with 8 bases in between. The CDR3 length is 13 residues. CDR3 region: CASSLMGDQPQHF. CDR3 nucleotides: TGTGCCAGCAGTTTGATGGGAGATCAGCCCCAGCATTTT.

The CDR3 loop is CASRLAGSETQYF. CDR3 bases: TGTGCCAGCAGGCTAGCGGGGAGTGAGACCCAGTACTTC. The chain has TRBV28 and TRBJ2-5, with TRBD2 matching over 9 bases. The CDR3 loop spans 13 amino acids. Germline loops: CDR1 MDHEN, CDR2 SYDVKM. The V and J ends lost 6 bases and 5 bases, in that order; junction bases with no gene match: 4. Combining the CDR3 with reference TRBV28 and TRBJ2-5 gives the whole variable domain DVKVTQSSRYLVKRTGEKVFLECVQDMDHENMFWYRQDPGLGLRLIYFSYDVKMKEKGDIPEGYSVSREKKERFSLILESASTNQTSMYLCASRLAGSETQYFGPGTRLLVL.

The rearrangement links TRBV7-3 to TRBJ2-7; 10 nucleotides line up with TRBD1. The CDR3 has 15 amino acids. V lost 5 bases to trimming and J lost 5 bases; unmatched junction nucleotides: 9. Per germline, CDR1 SGHTA and CDR2 FQGTGA. CDR3 in amino acids: CASSLAGTGAHEQYF. CDR3 nucleotides: TGTGCCAGCAGCCTAGCCGGGACAGGGGCCCACGAGCAGTACTTC.

Regarding this clone: Other DNA sequences of this sample code for an identical CDR3. This chain uses TRBV19 with TRBJ1-6; D ambiguous. Germline values: CDR1 LNHDA, CDR2 SQIVND (reference sequence). The CDR3 has 15 amino acids. Deletions cut 1 base from V and 0 bases from J, with 4 bases between. The CDR3 bases are TGTGCCAGTAGTATAGCGAGCTCCTATAATTCACCCCTCCACTTT. Protein sequence: CASSIASSYNSPLHF.

This clone showed up just once. The CDR3 region is CASSQHAGVDNQPQHF. DNA of the CDR3: TGTGCCAGCAGCCAACATGCAGGGGTAGACAATCAGCCCCAGCATTTT. The chain carries TRBV7-9 and TRBJ1-5; possible D gene TRBD1, 6 bases. CDR3 size: 16 residues. V was pared by 5 bases and J by 3 bases, with 17 bases between. Germline CDR1 is SEHNR and CDR2 is FQNEAQ (reference sequence).

For the CDR3, the DNA is TGTGCCAGCAGCCCAGGGGGCGCATCTCAGCCCCAGCATTTT. Protein: CASSPGGASQPQHF. The V and J genes are TRBV7-8 and TRBJ1-5, with 8 bases matching TRBD1. Germline V gene data show CDR1 as SGHVS and CDR2 as FQNEAQ. The CDR3 totals 14 residues. V shed 5 bases, J shed 6 bases, and the junction held 6 bases outside the gene matches. Filled out from reference TRBV7-8 and TRBJ1-5, the complete variable domain reads GAGVSQSPRYKVAKRGQDVALRCDPISGHVSLFWYQQALGQGPEFLTYFQNEAQLDKSGLPSDRFFAERPEGSVSTLKIQRTQQEDSAVYLCASSPGGASQPQHFGDGTRLSIL.

Concerning this clone: The sample has other DNA sequences that encode this CDR3 too. This chain connects TRBV2 to TRBJ2-3; the match to TRBD2 covers 7 bases. J was trimmed by 1 base and V by 8 bases; bases with no gene match: 6. The germline CDR1 and CDR2 sequences are SNHLY and FYNNEI. The CDR3 extends over 14 amino acids. The CDR3 sequence is CASLGRGGTDTQYF. CDR3 nucleotide sequence: TGTGCCAGCCTAGGGAGGGGTGGCACAGATACGCAGTATTTT.